The 6 T cell receptor beta chains in this list originate from one sample, sequenced in a study of a mutant IDH1 vaccine in newly diagnosed glioma. Described time point: baseline, week 1 (first vaccination visit). Treatment denoted: pre-vaccination baseline after standard-of-care therapy. The protocol was immunoSEQ multiplex PCR, while the TCRdb copy is restricted to in-frame clones and leaves out a portion. In the table there are about 38,000 clones, around 90% of which are singletons. The sample in question was PBMCs, obtained from a glioma patient treated with radiotherapy, temozolomide or both. The receptors derive from a man younger than 30 with glioma.

CDR3 protein: CASSQDLDGIGGYTF. CDR3 coding DNA: TGTGCCAGCAGCCAAGATCTGGACGGGATTGGTGGCTACACCTTC. The rearrangement uses TRBV4-2 and TRBJ1-2, with no clear D. Germline CDR1 LGHNA, CDR2 YNFKEQ. This CDR3 has 15 residues. V lost 0 bases and J 7 bases, leaving 15 bases between the germline ends.

As regards this clone: The same CDR3 can be traced to other DNA sequences in this sample. The chain joins TRBV6-1 to TRBJ2-1; TRBD2 matches at 10 bases. CDR1 and CDR2 from the germline V gene are MNHNS and SASEGT. J was trimmed by 0 bases and V by 8 bases; bases with no gene match: 1. The CDR3 length is 14 residues. The CDR3 DNA sequence: TGTGCCAGCCGGACTAGCGGCTCCTACAATGAGCAGTTCTTC. Encoded protein: CASRTSGSYNEQFF.

The chain joins TRBV30 to TRBJ2-7; unclear D gene. Trimming left V 5 bases short and J 0 bases short, with 5 bases between. This CDR3 region has 11 residues. Germline V gene data show CDR1 as GTSNPN and CDR2 as SVGIG (reference sequence). CDR3 region: CAWGNSYEQYF. In DNA, the CDR3 is TGTGCCTGGGGCAACTCCTACGAGCAGTACTTC.

The V call is TRBV14, the J call TRBJ2-7; D not certain. The ends were cut back, 1 base at V and 7 bases at J, with 11 bases in the middle. Per germline, CDR1 SGHDN and CDR2 FVKESK. CDR3 length equals 13 residues. The CDR3 here is CASSQAGGPEQYF. The CDR3 DNA is TGTGCCAGCAGCCAAGCCGGCGGCCCTGAGCAGTACTTC.

The CDR3 protein is CASSGGAAFGAFF. In nucleotides, the CDR3 is TGTGCCAGCAGTGGCGGGGCAGCTTTTGGAGCTTTCTTT. The chain is built from TRBV28 and TRBJ1-1; maybe TRBD1 (5 bases). The CDR3 is 13 residues long. With 5 bases removed from V and 10 bases from J, the gap between germline ends came to 17 bases. Germline V gives CDR1 MDHEN, CDR2 SYDVKM. Complete variable domain (other parts from reference TRBV28 and TRBJ1-1): DVKVTQSSRYLVKRTGEKVFLECVQDMDHENMFWYRQDPGLGLRLIYFSYDVKMKEKGDIPEGYSVSREKKERFSLILESASTNQTSMYLCASSGGAAFGAFFGQGTRLTVV.

The chain combines TRBV28 with TRBJ2-3; D not certain. CDR1 and CDR2 from the germline V gene are MDHEN and SYDVKM. The CDR3 spans 14 residues. The V and J ends lost 2 bases and 7 bases respectively, with 13 bases between them. The CDR3 bases are TGTGCCAGCAGTTTAGGGCTGTCGAGATATACGCAGTATTTT. Protein: CASSLGLSRYTQYF.